One sample yielded the 8 T cell receptor beta chains listed below, sequenced in a study of T cells in women clearing cervical HPV infection. Here immunoSEQ multiplex PCR was the method, and the copy in TCRdb shows in-frame clones only, minus some. Recorded for this sample: around 30,000 clones. The source material was blood buffy coat. These receptors all stem from a woman between 18 and 70 years old with a cervical HPV16 infection that either progressed to CIN3+ or cleared (not recorded which).

A word on this clone: The read finishes 3 residues shy of the CDR3 end, and the germline J gene is used to complete it. J is TRBJ2-1 and V is TRBV7-6, with 12 bases lining up with TRBD2. V dropped 4 bases and J dropped 0; count of bases not matched to a gene: 7. Per the germline V gene, CDR1 is SGHVS and CDR2 is FNYEAQ. The CDR3 is 18 residues long. Partial CDR3 DNA: TGTGCCAGCAGCTCGACTAGCGGGGGTGCAAGCTCCTACAATGAG. Residues: CASSSTSGGASSYNE. The whole CDR3 sequence reads CASSSTSGGASSYNEQFF.

Concerning this clone: The read gets to within 3 residues of the CDR3 end, and the germline J gene fills in the rest. The gene calls are TRBV2 and TRBJ2-7, with TRBD1 matching over 8 bases. The CDR3 length is 12 residues. V trimming: 8 bases; J trimming: 5 bases; junction bases outside the gene matches: 5. Germline-derived CDR1 and CDR2 are SNHLY and FYNNEI. CDR3 DNA (partial): TGTGCCAGCCTCAGACAGGGGAACGAG. It is translated as CASLRQGNE. The complete CDR3 sequence is CASLRQGNEQYF.

Regarding this clone: Read coverage stops 3 residues before the CDR3 terminus; the germline J gene supplies the remainder. The chain carries TRBV4-2 and TRBJ2-7, with D possibly TRBD1 on 5 matching bases. CDR1 and CDR2 from the germline V gene are LGHNA and YNFKEQ. V was trimmed by 1 base and J by 2 bases, leaving 15 bases between them. The CDR3 has 16 amino acids. Incomplete CDR3 DNA: TGTGCCAGCAGCCAAGTGGGGCTGACTCTAGCCTACGAG. Translating it yields CASSQVGLTLAYE. The complete CDR3 reads CASSQVGLTLAYEQYF.

Concerning this clone: The read halts 3 residues ahead of the CDR3 end, with the missing end drawn from the germline J gene. The V and J genes are TRBV5-4 and TRBJ2-7; D call uncertain. This CDR3 spans 14 amino acids. In germline, CDR1 is SGHNT, CDR2 YYREEE (reference sequence). The V and J ends lost 1 base and 0 bases respectively, with 8 bases between them. CDR3 protein: CASSLSTASYEQYF. Partial CDR3 DNA: TGTGCCAGCAGCTTGAGTACAGCCTCCTACGAG.

Regarding this clone: The read gets to within 3 residues of the CDR3 end, and the germline J gene fills in the rest. This chain joins TRBV14 and TRBJ2-7; 10 bases align to TRBD1. Losses at the gene ends were 4 bases for V and 0 bases for J; bases not matched to a gene: 12. The CDR3 extends over 18 amino acids. Germline lookup yields CDR1 SGHDN and CDR2 FVKESK. The CDR3 DNA, read in part, is TGTGCCAGCAGCCCCGGGACAGGGGCCTCTAGATCCTCCTACGAG. This translates into CASSPGTGASRSSYE. The full CDR3 protein is CASSPGTGASRSSYEQYF. The full variable domain, in which reference TRBV14 and TRBJ2-7 provide the parts outside the CDR3, is EAGVTQFPSHSVIEKGQTVTLRCDPISGHDNLYWYRRVMGKEIKFLLHFVKESKQDESGMPNNRFLAERTGGTYSTLKVQPAELEDSGVYFCASSPGTGASRSSYEQYFGPGTRLTVT.

Worth noting for this clone: The read terminates 3 residues before the CDR3 end, so the remaining end is supplied by the germline J gene. V and J are TRBV2 and TRBJ2-3; TRBD2 agrees at 13 bases. This CDR3 contains 16 residues. In germline, CDR1 is SNHLY, CDR2 FYNNEI. With 6 bases clipped from V and 3 bases from J, the junction kept 6 bases outside the gene matches. The CDR3 loop is CASRFGTSGVTDTQYF. CDR3 bases read: TGTGCCAGCAGATTTGGGACTAGCGGGGTAACAGATACG.

As to this clone: The read terminates 3 residues before the CDR3 end, so the remaining end is supplied by the germline J gene. J is TRBJ2-5 and V is TRBV7-2, with 11 bases matching TRBD2. The CDR3 totals 14 residues. Unmatched junction bases numbered 2, after V lost 5 bases and J lost 3 bases. Germline CDR1 is SGHTA and CDR2 is FQGNSA. CDR3 loop: CASSQGLAEETQYF. The CDR3 DNA, read in part, is TGTGCCAGCAGCCAGGGACTAGCGGAAGAGACC.

About this clone itself: The sequence runs out 3 residues before the end of the CDR3; the remainder is reconstructed from the germline J gene. J is TRBJ2-7 and V is TRBV6-1; 10 bases match TRBD2. CDR3 length: 15 residues. CDR1 and CDR2 (germline): MNHNS, SASEGT. V trimming: 0 bases; J trimming: 5 bases; junction bases outside the gene matches: 4. CDR3 protein: CASSEATSGKNEQYF. Partial CDR3 DNA: TGTGCCAGCAGTGAAGCTACTAGCGGGAAAAACGAG.